Shown below are 3 T cell receptor beta chains from a single sample sequenced in a study of T cell changes during pregnancy in multiple sclerosis. Clones were sequenced by immunoSEQ multiplex PCR, and TCRdb holds only the in-frame ones, with some missing. Among 40,000 to 50,000 clones, 75% to 90% were seen once, and the ten largest hold about 1.2%. The source was CD4+ T cells from peripheral blood mononuclear cells, collected in the first trimester of pregnancy. These receptors were collected from a female donor with multiple sclerosis, enrolled in a pregnancy study.

V and J are TRBV19 and TRBJ2-3, with TRBD2 identical over 7 bases. Germline V gene data show CDR1 as LNHDA and CDR2 as SQIVND (reference sequence). This CDR3 has 15 residues. The J segment lost 2 bases and the V segment lost 1 base, leaving 3 bases of the junction unmatched. The CDR3 sequence is CASSIGAGVTDTQYF. The CDR3 DNA follows: TGTGCCAGTAGTATAGGGGCGGGAGTCACAGATACGCAGTATTTT.

The V call is TRBV2, the J call TRBJ2-1; 9 nucleotides match TRBD1. Per germline, CDR1 SNHLY and CDR2 FYNNEI. Trimming cost V 6 bases and J 6 bases; bases outside gene matches: 9. The CDR3 sequence is 15 residues long. This CDR3 is CASRNLRGQGNEQFF. The CDR3 DNA sequence: TGTGCCAGCAGAAACCTTAGGGGACAGGGCAATGAGCAGTTCTTC.

V is TRBV7-6 and J is TRBJ1-5; 7 bases fit TRBD1. Losses at the gene ends were 2 bases for V and 7 bases for J; bases not matched to a gene: 14. CDR3 size: 17 residues. Looked up from germline, CDR1 is SGHVS and CDR2 is FNYEAQ. This CDR3 reads CASSLKIRTGWRQPQHF. The CDR3 nucleotides are TGTGCCAGCAGCTTAAAAATCCGGACAGGCTGGCGACAGCCCCAGCATTTT. The full variable domain, with the rest looked up from reference TRBV7-6 and TRBJ1-5, is GAGVSQSPRYKVTKRGQDVALRCDPISGHVSLYWYRQALGQGPEFLTYFNYEAQQDKSGLPNDRFSAERPEGSISTLTIQRTEQRDSAMYRCASSLKIRTGWRQPQHFGDGTRLSIL.